This note documents a single TCR beta chain sequence. This clonotype was seen only a few times. Its antigen has not been determined. No base-level quality is on record; no much larger clone is a single base apart. This specimen belongs to a study of T cell repertoires in breast cancer (dated by TCRdb to about 2016). For the study in its entirety: Samples profiled in the study came from tumors, lymph nodes and peripheral blood lymphocytes of breast cancer patients, along with peripheral blood from healthy control donors. The majority of the 20 to 25 patient tumors analyzed for shared TCRs were ER+/PR+. Controls included nine healthy donors of an age range similar to the patients. Sequencing yielded on average around 500,000 sequences per sample and 9 to 10 reads per input cell. Because breast cancer has a low mutational burden and common mutations are rare, the study reasoned that TCRs shared between breast cancer patients would target shared antigens. After being minced and digested with Liberase and DNase, tumors and tumor-involved lymph nodes were passed through 70-um and 40-um filters. Tumor-free lymph nodes were processed with no enzymatic digestion, and blood samples were separated using Ficoll.

To analyze paired alpha-beta TCRs of CD8+ T cells, the study used an expanded emulsion RT-PCR method with primers covering all TCR V genes. Before emulsion RT-PCR, CD8+ T cells were isolated using a CD8 positive selection kit and then incubated overnight in roughly 9.3 IU/mL IL-2. The library was made by emulsion pairing. Unpaired genes were suppressed in a second nested PCR with blocking oligos, after which Illumina adaptors and barcodes were added in a third nested PCR. Each emulsion RT-PCR master mix held about 4,500-270,000 T cells and included C-region, Stepout and V-region primers. Emulsions were generated with the Micellula Emulsion and Purification Kit, and RT-PCR used Qiagen OneStep RT-PCR reagents. Pooled libraries were sequenced with paired-end 2 x 250 reads on an Illumina MiSeq. As for the original processing: In Galaxy, read pairs were joined and then clipped at the engineered overlap into separate alpha and beta files, and any unclipped reads were discarded. To assign alpha-beta pairs, the researchers used CompleteTCR, a MiTCR-based pipeline that relies on an R script to link chains sharing read cluster identifiers. TCR sequences seen only once, which were about 1-3.2%, were removed as potential sequencing errors. In TCRdb, the public reads were trimmed at Q25 with fastp and aligned with MiXCR, with productive beta chains retained. Rows matching on CDR3 protein sequence are summarized as one entry with the most common DNA and genes. The V and J calls were determined by TCRdb, not by the authors. Counted in this sample were nearly 40,000 distinct CDR3 sequences; 45% to 55% of them appeared once. Approximately 57% of the sample is held by the ten biggest clonotypes.

V has 5 bases trimmed and J has 8 bases trimmed; junction bases matching no gene number 9. Reading from cysteine to phenylalanine, the CDR3 counts 15 amino acids. The sequence is cut down to CDR3 DNA, 45 bases in frame from base 1. Reading the germline V gene gives CDR1 ENHRY and CDR2 SYGVKD. The research as a whole found: Compared with tumor-free nodes, tumor-involved sentinel lymph nodes shared about fourfold more TCRs with matched tumor repertoires (about 8.3% versus 1.9%). Possible tumor specificity was suggested for some 17 TCR pairs that were shared across seven or more patient tumors yet rarely found in control blood. Shared TCRs showed TRBV7 predominance, possibly reflecting tumor recognition or mispriming bias from eight TRBV7 primers. Emulsion RT-PCR was considered qualitative rather than quantitative, because transcript abundance and primer differences skewed the recovery of clones. Genuine antitumor clones may have been missed because singleton TCRs were discarded and only part of each tumor was sampled. Shared TCRs were encoded by various nucleotide sequences, which suggests selection and expansion based on antigen.

In this chain, TRBV10-3 is recombined with TRBJ2-1, and 10 junctional nucleotides match TRBD1. The source material was CD8+ T cells. The receptor was derived from a pool of human donors with breast cancer or a healthy control (not recorded which). The CDR3 corresponds to CAISPPGQGSHEQFF. The DNA is TGTGCCATCAGTCCCCCGGGACAGGGGTCTCATGAGCAGTTCTTC.